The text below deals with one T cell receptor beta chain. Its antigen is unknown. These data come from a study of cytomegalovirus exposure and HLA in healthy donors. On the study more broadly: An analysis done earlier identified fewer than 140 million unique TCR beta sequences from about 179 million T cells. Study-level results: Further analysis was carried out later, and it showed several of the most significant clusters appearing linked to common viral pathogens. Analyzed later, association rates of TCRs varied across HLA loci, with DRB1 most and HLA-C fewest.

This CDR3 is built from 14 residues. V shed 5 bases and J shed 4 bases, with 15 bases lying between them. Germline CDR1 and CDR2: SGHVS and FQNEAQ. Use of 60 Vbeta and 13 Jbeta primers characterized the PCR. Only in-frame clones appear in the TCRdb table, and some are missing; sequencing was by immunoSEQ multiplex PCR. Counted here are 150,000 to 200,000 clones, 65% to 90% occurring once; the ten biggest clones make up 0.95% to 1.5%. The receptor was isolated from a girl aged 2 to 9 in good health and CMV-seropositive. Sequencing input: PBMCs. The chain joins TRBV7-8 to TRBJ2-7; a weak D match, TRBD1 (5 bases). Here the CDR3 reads CASSPKLQVYEQYF. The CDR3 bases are TGTGCCAGCAGCCCAAAACTACAGGTTTACGAGCAGTACTTC.